The clone carrying this T cell receptor (beta chain) was detected only once. Antigen: not known. The PCR used 60 Vbeta and 13 Jbeta primers. Profiling relied on immunoSEQ multiplex PCR, and the TCRdb table lists in-frame clones only, not all of them. The repertoire includes roughly 160,000 clones, roughly 80% of them detected once, and roughly 2.3% sits in the top ten. Germline CDR1 is SGHDN and CDR2 is FVKESK. The CDR3 runs 15 residues. The V segment lost 8 bases and the J segment 1 base; nucleotides outside the gene matches: 5. This sample stems from a study of cytomegalovirus exposure and HLA in healthy donors. Study-wide points: Links to common viral pathogens appeared, in a later analysis, for several of the most significant clusters.

The rearrangement joins TRBV14 to TRBJ2-3; 11 bases align to TRBD1. This TCR came from a male donor in good health and CMV-seronegative. Sequenced: PBMCs. CDR3 sequence: CASASDRGRTDTQYF. DNA of the CDR3: TGTGCCAGCGCCTCGGACAGGGGGCGCACAGATACGCAGTATTTT.